This T cell receptor (beta chain) was documented in a study of early T cells in non-severe SARS-CoV-2 infection. Whole-study context: Whole-blood bulk RNA, unsorted, was sequenced, and chains were unpaired.

TCRdb used MiXCR to reprocess the 5' RACE reads, holding one entry per CDR3 protein. The sample yields fewer than 55,000 distinct CDR3 sequences, about 6.5% seen once. Trimming removed 6 bases from V and 1 base from J, with 8 bases in between. Germline V gene lookup returns CDR1 SQVTM and CDR2 ANQGSEA. This CDR3 comprises 12 residues. Sequencing used whole blood, obtained at baseline. The genes are TRBV29-1 and TRBJ2-3, with D unresolved. The TCR sequence derives from an adult who was a healthcare worker with PCR-confirmed SARS-CoV-2 infection or an uninfected control (not recorded which). The CDR3 nucleotides read TGCAGCGTGAGGACCGGCACAGATACGCAGTATTTT. Its translation: CSVRTGTDTQYF.